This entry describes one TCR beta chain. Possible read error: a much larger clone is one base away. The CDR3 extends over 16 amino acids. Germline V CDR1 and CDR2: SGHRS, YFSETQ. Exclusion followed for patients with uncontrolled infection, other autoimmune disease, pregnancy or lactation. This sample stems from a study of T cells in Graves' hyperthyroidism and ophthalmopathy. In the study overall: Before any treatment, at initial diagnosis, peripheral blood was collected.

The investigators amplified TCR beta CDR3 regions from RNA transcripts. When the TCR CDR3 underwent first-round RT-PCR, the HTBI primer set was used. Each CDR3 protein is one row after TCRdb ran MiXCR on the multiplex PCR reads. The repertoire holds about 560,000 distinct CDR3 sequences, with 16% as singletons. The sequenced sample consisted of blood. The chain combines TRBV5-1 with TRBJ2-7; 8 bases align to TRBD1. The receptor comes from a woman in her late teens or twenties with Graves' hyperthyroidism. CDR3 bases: TGCGCCAGCACCCATGGGGCAGGGGGCGGATACTCCGAGCTGTACTTC. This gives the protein CASTHGAGGGYSELYF.